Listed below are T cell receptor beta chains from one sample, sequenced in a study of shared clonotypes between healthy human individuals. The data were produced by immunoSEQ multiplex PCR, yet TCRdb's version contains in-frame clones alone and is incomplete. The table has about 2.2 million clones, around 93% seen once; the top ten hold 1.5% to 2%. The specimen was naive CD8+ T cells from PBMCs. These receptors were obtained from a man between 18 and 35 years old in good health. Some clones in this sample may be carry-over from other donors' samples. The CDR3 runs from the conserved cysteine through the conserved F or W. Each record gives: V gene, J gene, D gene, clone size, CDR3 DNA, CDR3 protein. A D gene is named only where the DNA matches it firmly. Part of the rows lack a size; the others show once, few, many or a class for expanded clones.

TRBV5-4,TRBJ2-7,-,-,TGTGCCAGCAGCTTGGCCTCAGGGGCCTACGAGCAGTACTTC,CASSLASGAYEQYF
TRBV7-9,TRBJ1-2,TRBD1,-,TGTGCCAGCAGCTCATCAACAGGGGCCCAGGGCTATGGCTACACCTTC,CASSSSTGAQGYGYTF
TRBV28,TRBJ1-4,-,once,TGTGCCAGCAGTTTACGAAAGGTAGATCCAACTAATGAAAAACTGTTTTTT,CASSLRKVDPTNEKLFF
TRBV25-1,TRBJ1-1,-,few,TGTGCCAGCAGTGAATCCTTTAACACTGAAGCTTTCTTT,CASSESFNTEAFF
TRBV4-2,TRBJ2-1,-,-,TGTGCCAGCAGCCAAGGAGCGGGACAGAACTACAATGAGCAGTTCTTC,CASSQGAGQNYNEQFF
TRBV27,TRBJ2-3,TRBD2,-,TGTGCCAGCAGTGTTCCTCGCGGGAGGGGGATAGATACGCAGTATTTT,CASSVPRGRGIDTQYF
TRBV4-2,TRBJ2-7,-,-,TGTGCCAGCAGGGCACAGGGCCTGAGCTCCTACGAGCAGTACTTC,CASRAQGLSSYEQYF
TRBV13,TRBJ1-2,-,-,TGTGCCAGCAGCTTAACCAGGAACTATGGCTACACCTTC,CASSLTRNYGYTF
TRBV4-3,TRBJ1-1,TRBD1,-,TGCGCCAGCAGCCAAGATACAGGGGGGAACACTGAAGCTTTCTTT,CASSQDTGGNTEAFF
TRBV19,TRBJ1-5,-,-,TGTGCCAGTAGTATAACCGGCTATAGCAATCAGCCCCAGCATTTT,CASSITGYSNQPQHF
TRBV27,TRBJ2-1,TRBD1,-,TGTGCCAGCAGTTTATCACAGGGGGCTTTCTACAATGAGCAGTTCTTC,CASSLSQGAFYNEQFF
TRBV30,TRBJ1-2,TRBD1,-,TGTGCCTGGAGTACCATGGCAGGGGGCTATGGCTACACCTTC,CAWSTMAGGYGYTF
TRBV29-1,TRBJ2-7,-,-,TGCAGCGTTGAAGATCCCGGACGGGAGACCTACGAGCAGTACTTC,CSVEDPGRETYEQYF
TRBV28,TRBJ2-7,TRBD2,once,TGTGCCAGCAGTCCCCGAGCGGGAACCTACGAGCAGTACTTC,CASSPRAGTYEQYF
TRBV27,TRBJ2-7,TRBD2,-,TGTGCCAGCAGTTTAGCGGGAGGTCTTGTCGAGCAGTACTTC,CASSLAGGLVEQYF
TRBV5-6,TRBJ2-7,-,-,TGTGCCAGCAGCCTGCGGGACGGATCCTACGAGCAGTACTTC,CASSLRDGSYEQYF
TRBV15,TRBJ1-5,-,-,TGTGCCACCAGCAGAGAATTCAACAGGGTCAATCAGCCCCAGCATTTT,CATSREFNRVNQPQHF
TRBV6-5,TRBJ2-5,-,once,TGTGCCAGCAGTTACCCACAGGGGGGGATGGAGACCCAGTACTTC,CASSYPQGGMETQYF
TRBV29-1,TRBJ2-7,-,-,TGCAGCTTTTGGGGATGGGACGGCGCACGTTACGAGCAGTACTTC,CSFWGWDGARYEQYF
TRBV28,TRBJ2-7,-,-,TGTGCCAGCAGTTTTCGTGGGACCCTCTACGAGCAGTACTTC,CASSFRGTLYEQYF
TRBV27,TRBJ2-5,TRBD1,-,TGTGCCAGCAGTTCCGACCCAGGGGGTGAAGAGACCCAGTACTTC,CASSSDPGGEETQYF